This T cell receptor beta chain was found in a study of shared clonotypes between healthy human individuals. Study-wide results and caveats: Represented genetic and exposure-history diversity was restricted by having few donors.

Remarks on this clone: Its antigen remains unidentified.

Investigators spread the genomic DNA of each subset evenly over several immunoSEQ plates. Clones were sequenced by immunoSEQ multiplex PCR, and TCRdb holds only the in-frame ones, with some missing. The sample consists of about 770,000 clones, approximately 72% of them appearing once. The CDR3 consists of 16 residues. The rearrangement joins TRBV21-1 to TRBJ1-5; the D call TRBD1 from the table was never checked on the DNA. TRBV21-1 is described as a pseudogene. This receptor was obtained from a woman in her twenties or thirties in good health. Sequencing input: memory CD4+ T cells sorted from blood. Stated subset: CD45RA-negative fraction. CDR3 in DNA: TGTGCCAGCAGCCCCCGGTACCCCCAGGGCAGTCAGCCCCAGCATTTT. This codes for CASSPRYPQGSQPQHF.